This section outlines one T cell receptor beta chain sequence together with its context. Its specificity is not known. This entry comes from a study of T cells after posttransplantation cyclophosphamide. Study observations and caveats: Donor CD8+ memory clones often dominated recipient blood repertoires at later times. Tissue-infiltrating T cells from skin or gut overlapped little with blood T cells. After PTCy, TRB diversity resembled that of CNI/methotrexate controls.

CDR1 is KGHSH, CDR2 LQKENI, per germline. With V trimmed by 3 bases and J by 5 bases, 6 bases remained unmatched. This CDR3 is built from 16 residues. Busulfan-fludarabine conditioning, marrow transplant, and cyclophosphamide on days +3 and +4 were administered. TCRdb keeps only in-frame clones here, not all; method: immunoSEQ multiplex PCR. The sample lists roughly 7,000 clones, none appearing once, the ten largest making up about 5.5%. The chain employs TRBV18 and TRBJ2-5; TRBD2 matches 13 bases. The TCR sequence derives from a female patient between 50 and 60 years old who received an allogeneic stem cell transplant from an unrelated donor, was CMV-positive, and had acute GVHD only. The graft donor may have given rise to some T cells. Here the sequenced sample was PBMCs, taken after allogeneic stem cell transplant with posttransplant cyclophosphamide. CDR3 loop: CASSPPGLAGSETQYF. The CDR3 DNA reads TGTGCCAGCTCACCCCCGGGACTAGCGGGATCCGAGACCCAGTACTTC.